Shown below are 26 T cell receptor beta chains from a single sample sequenced in a study of early T cells in non-severe SARS-CoV-2 infection. Via MiXCR, TCRdb re-called the 5' RACE reads, giving one row per CDR3 protein. This sample has about 69,000 distinct CDR3 sequences, with 4.6% found just once. The source was whole blood, collected at baseline. All receptors derive from an adult who was a healthcare worker with PCR-confirmed SARS-CoV-2 infection or an uninfected control (not recorded which). The donor label of this sample is uncertain.

This clonotype was seen ten or more times. The V call is TRBV6-5, the J call TRBJ2-1, with TRBD2 matching over 7 bases. J gave up 6 bases and V 2 bases, and 1 base lay outside the gene matches. Germline lookup yields CDR1 MNHEY and CDR2 SVGAGI. The CDR3 is 13 amino acids. DNA of the CDR3: TGTGCCAGCAGTTACGGGAGGGGCAATGAGCAGTTCTTC. This gives the protein CASSYGRGNEQFF.

The chain has TRBV3-1 and TRBJ1-6; D is perhaps TRBD1 (5 bases). V gave up 0 bases and J gave up 8 bases, with 11 bases separating them. Germline V gene data show CDR1 as LGHDT and CDR2 as YNNKEL (reference sequence). The CDR3 is 15 amino acids. This CDR3 is CASSQDPQVHSPLHF. The CDR3 nucleotides read TGTGCCAGCAGCCAAGACCCACAGGTCCATTCACCCCTCCACTTT.

The V call is TRBV11-3, the J call TRBJ2-1; D is unclear. Between the trimmed V and J ends, which lost 5 bases and 6 bases, there was a span of 14 bases. The CDR3 sequence is 14 residues long. The V gene's germline CDR1 is SGHNT and CDR2 YENEEA. CDR3 loop: CASSRGVLVNEQFF. The DNA of the CDR3 is TGTGCCAGCAGCCGCGGAGTCCTAGTCAATGAGCAGTTCTTC.

This clonotype was detected ten times or more. The chain has TRBV6-6 and TRBJ1-3; D unresolved. CDR1 MNHNY and CDR2 SVGAGI come from the germline V gene (reference sequence). The ends were cut back, 8 bases at V and 8 bases at J, with 10 bases in the middle. CDR3 length equals 11 residues. The CDR3 protein is CASFGVYTIYF. The CDR3 DNA reads as TGTGCCAGCTTCGGGGTATACACCATATATTTT.

This clonotype has a count of ten or more. This chain uses TRBV20-1 with TRBJ1-1, with a tentative D call TRBD1 (6 bases). The CDR3 is 13 amino acids. Between the trimmed V and J ends, which lost 3 bases and 0 bases, there was a span of 8 bases. Germline-derived CDR1 and CDR2 are DFQATT and SNEGSKA (reference sequence). In nucleotides, the CDR3 is TGCAGTGCTAGTCGGACAGTGAACACTGAAGCTTTCTTT. It is translated as CSASRTVNTEAFF.

This clonotype was seen repeatedly, ten times or more. The chain employs TRBV6-1 and TRBJ2-3; TRBD2 matches 7 bases. This CDR3 is 14 amino acids long. The V gene end was trimmed by 6 bases and the J gene end by 2 bases; junction bases not matched to a gene: 5. Germline V gene data show CDR1 as MNHNS and CDR2 as SASEGT. CDR3: CASRTSSYTDTQYF. The DNA of the CDR3 is TGTGCCAGCAGGACTAGCTCTTACACAGATACGCAGTATTTT.

The J gene is TRBJ2-3, the V gene TRBV9; tentatively, D is TRBD1 (5 bases). The germline V and J ends were trimmed by 1 base and 4 bases, with 13 bases remaining between them. Per the germline V gene, CDR1 is SGDLS and CDR2 is YYNGEE. The CDR3 contains 15 residues. CDR3 protein: CASSVQGFHSDTQYF. The CDR3 nucleotides read TGTGCCAGCAGCGTACAGGGTTTCCACTCAGATACGCAGTATTTT. The variable domain in full, with the rest retrieved from reference TRBV9 and TRBJ2-3, is DSGVTQTPKHLITATGQRVTLRCSPRSGDLSVYWYQQSLDQGLQFLIQYYNGEERAKGNILERFSAQQFPDLHSELNLSSLELGDSALYFCASSVQGFHSDTQYFGPGTRLTVL.

The rearrangement uses TRBV20-1 and TRBJ2-7; D perhaps matches TRBD1 (7 bases). With 6 bases removed from V and 6 bases from J, the gap between germline ends came to 18 bases. Germline values: CDR1 DFQATT, CDR2 SNEGSKA (reference sequence). This CDR3 comprises 13 residues. This chain's CDR3 is CSARGAGSGEQYF. For the CDR3, the DNA is TGCAGTGCCAGGGGGGCAGGGTCCGGCGAGCAGTACTTC.

The chain joins TRBV5-4 to TRBJ1-3, with TRBD1 as a possible D gene (5 bases). V lost 1 base to trimming and J lost 4 bases, with 9 bases between them. This CDR3 contains 14 residues. In germline, CDR1 is SGHNT, CDR2 YYREEE (reference sequence). The CDR3 loop is CASSLPGRGNTIYF. The CDR3 DNA reads TGTGCCAGCAGCTTGCCGGGACGGGGAAACACCATATATTTT.

The chain recombines TRBV7-2 with TRBJ1-5; 7 bases map to TRBD1. The ends lost 5 bases at V and 2 bases at J; junction bases unmatched: 3. This CDR3 has 14 residues. Germline CDR1 and CDR2: SGHTA and FQGNSA. The CDR3 region is CASSNQGGNQPQHF. The DNA of the CDR3 is TGTGCCAGCAGCAATCAGGGGGGCAATCAGCCCCAGCATTTT.

This clonotype appeared a few times. The chain uses TRBV3-1 and TRBJ2-3, with D unresolved. Trimming took off 0 bases at V and 7 bases at J, with 8 bases between the two ends. This CDR3 has 13 amino acids. CDR1 and CDR2 (germline): LGHDT, YNNKEL (reference sequence). CDR3 bases: TGTGCCAGCAGCCAAGATGGGCCTCATACGCAGTATTTT. Its translation is CASSQDGPHTQYF.

In its sample, this clonotype was seen many times. The chain is built from TRBV11-3 and TRBJ2-2; the match to TRBD1 covers 8 bases. Looked up from germline, CDR1 is SGHNT and CDR2 is YENEEA. This CDR3 is built from 16 residues. The V gene end was trimmed by 5 bases and the J gene end by 4 bases; junction bases not matched to a gene: 9. Written as DNA, the CDR3 is TGTGCCAGCAGCCTGCGACAGGGGAAATTCACCGGGGAGCTGTTTTTT. This codes for CASSLRQGKFTGELFF.

This clonotype was counted only a few times. The genes are TRBV12-3 or TRBV12-4 and TRBJ1-1; D remains ambiguous. V was shortened by 3 bases and J by 0 bases, with 8 bases between the two germline ends. CDR3 length equals 14 residues. The CDR3 loop reads CASSFPPMNTEAFF. In DNA, the CDR3 is TGTGCCAGCAGTTTCCCACCAATGAACACTGAAGCTTTCTTT.

This clonotype showed up just a few times. Sequence at one end of the junction differs from germline and may be a read error. The V call is TRBV3-1, the J call TRBJ2-7, with 9 bases matching TRBD1. Per the germline V gene, CDR1 is LGHDT and CDR2 is YNNKEL (reference sequence). This CDR3 spans 13 amino acids. The CDR3 DNA follows: TGTGCCAGCAGCAAAGACCGGGACAGGGCGCAGTACTTC. This sequence encodes CASSKDRDRAQYF.

This clonotype was seen many times. The chain couples TRBV7-9 to TRBJ1-5; the D is unclear. The CDR3 extends over 16 amino acids. Per the germline V gene, CDR1 is SEHNR and CDR2 is FQNEAQ (reference sequence). V lost 5 bases to trimming and J lost 0 bases, with 14 bases between them. CDR3 residues: CASSHVESNSNQPQHF. In DNA, the CDR3 is TGTGCCAGCAGCCACGTCGAGTCAAATAGCAATCAGCCCCAGCATTTT.

This clonotype occurred a few times. The V and J genes are TRBV13 and TRBJ2-1; D is possibly TRBD2 (6 bases). Germline-derived CDR1 and CDR2 are PRHDT and FYEKMQ (reference sequence). V dropped 5 bases and J dropped 3 bases, with 17 bases sitting between them. This CDR3 has 16 residues. The CDR3 region is CASSHSPPAGYNEQFF. The CDR3 DNA reads TGTGCCAGCAGCCATAGTCCCCCAGCGGGCTACAATGAGCAGTTCTTC.

The chain carries TRBV10-1 and TRBJ1-6; D perhaps matches TRBD1 (6 bases). This CDR3 spans 14 amino acids. Trimming pared 6 bases from V and 6 bases from J, leaving 12 bases between. Germline V gene sequence: CDR1 WNHNN, CDR2 SYGVQD (reference sequence). The CDR3 DNA sequence: TGCGCCAGCAGAGCCGGGACACCTAATTCACCCCTCCACTTT. This codes for CASRAGTPNSPLHF.

This clonotype was seen ten or more times. J is TRBJ2-1 and V is TRBV11-1; the match to TRBD2 covers 10 bases. Germline V gives CDR1 SGHAT, CDR2 FQDESV (reference sequence). This CDR3 is built from 14 residues. J was trimmed by 8 bases and V by 1 base; bases with no gene match: 2. CDR3 residues: CASSLGTSGHEQFF. CDR3 coding DNA: TGTGCCAGCAGCTTAGGGACTAGCGGCCATGAGCAGTTCTTC.

The V call is TRBV5-1, the J call TRBJ1-4; possibly TRBD1 for D (5 bases). From germline, CDR1 is SGHRS and CDR2 YFSETQ. The CDR3 consists of 17 residues. Trimming stripped 4 bases from V and 0 bases from J, with 16 bases between. CDR3 amino acids: CASSISTGRATNEKLFF. The CDR3 nucleotides are TGCGCCAGCAGCATTTCAACGGGACGGGCAACTAATGAAAAACTGTTTTTT.

This clonotype appeared a few times. This sequence joins TRBV11-2 and TRBJ1-1; the D is unclear. Germline V CDR1 and CDR2: SGHAT, FQNNGV. Deletions cut 5 bases from V and 1 base from J, with 5 bases between. CDR3 size: 12 residues. CDR3 nucleotide sequence: TGTGCCAGCAGCCAGGCGAACACTGAAGCTTTCTTT. This translates into CASSQANTEAFF. The entire variable domain, with the rest obtained from reference TRBV11-2 and TRBJ1-1, is as follows: EAGVAQSPRYKIIEKRQSVAFWCNPISGHATLYWYQQILGQGPKLLIQFQNNGVVDDSQLPKDRFSAERLKGVDSTLKIQPAKLEDSAVYLCASSQANTEAFFGQGTRLTVV.

The rearrangement links TRBV28 to TRBJ2-5; TRBD1 or TRBD2 may be the D gene (5 bases each). V lost 6 bases to trimming and J lost 8 bases, with 22 bases between them. The CDR3 contains 15 residues. Per the germline V gene, CDR1 is MDHEN and CDR2 is SYDVKM. The CDR3 sequence is CASSPPLGTGRTQYF. As DNA, the CDR3 is TGTGCCAGCAGCCCCCCCCTAGGGACGGGCAGAACCCAGTACTTC.

This sequence joins TRBV27 and TRBJ2-3, with D perhaps assigned TRBD1 or TRBD2 (6 bases each). This CDR3 comprises 15 residues. Germline V gene data show CDR1 as MNHEY and CDR2 as SMNVEV (reference sequence). Trimming left V 3 bases short and J 5 bases short, with 15 bases between. CDR3 nucleotides: TGTGCCAGCAGTTTTGAAAGGGGGGCCCTAGATACGCAGTATTTT. Protein sequence: CASSFERGALDTQYF.

This clonotype showed up many times. CDR3 DNA sequence: TGCGCCAGCAGTGAAGGGTTGGATTCACCCCTCCACTTT. This translates into CASSEGLDSPLHF. The genes are TRBV10-1 and TRBJ1-6; D is ambiguous. The CDR3 covers 13 residues. Germline assignment: CDR1 WNHNN and CDR2 SYGVQD (reference sequence). V lost 3 bases, J lost 8 bases, and 8 bases lay in between.

This clonotype has a count of ten or more. The chain links TRBV7-8 to TRBJ2-7; 10 nucleotides line up with TRBD2. The germline CDR1 and CDR2 sequences are SGHVS and FQNEAQ. The CDR3 has 16 residues. J was trimmed by 5 bases and V by 1 base; bases with no gene match: 8. CDR3 in amino acids: CASSLDSGGGTHEQYF. The DNA for the CDR3 is TGTGCCAGCAGCTTAGACAGCGGGGGGGGTACCCACGAGCAGTACTTC.

Ten or more counts support this clonotype. The chain couples TRBV6-6 to TRBJ1-5, with 7 bases that match TRBD1. The germline gives CDR1 MNHNY, CDR2 SVGAGI (reference sequence). This CDR3 has 15 residues. After removal of 7 bases from V and 3 bases from J, the junction contained 9 bases not matched to a gene. The CDR3 region is CASTQDRPLNQPQHF. Written as DNA, the CDR3 is TGTGCCAGCACCCAGGACAGGCCACTCAATCAGCCCCAGCATTTT.

The chain has TRBV20-1 and TRBJ1-5; TRBD1 matches at 7 bases. Germline trimming cut 7 bases from V and 3 bases from J; bases unmatched to any gene: 6. This CDR3 spans 13 amino acids. CDR1 is DFQATT and CDR2 is SNEGSKA in the germline V gene (reference sequence). The CDR3 sequence: CSGHGTVNQPQHF. The CDR3 DNA is TGCAGTGGACACGGGACAGTCAATCAGCCCCAGCATTTT.